This TCR beta chain is from a study of blood T cells in healthy people across ages. The sample holds a few counts of this clonotype. What it binds is unknown. Study results and caveats: Percentage of naive T cells showed a strong correlation with TCR beta diversity.

Together with a sample-barcoded 5' primer, a J-beta primer mix was included in a second PCR lasting roughly 6 to 12 cycles. TCRdb called the 5' RACE reads again in MiXCR, with one record for every CDR3 protein. The sample contains 780,000 or so distinct CDR3 sequences, 56% of which appear only once. V lost 5 bases, J lost 6 bases, and 15 bases lay in between. Germline V gene sequence: CDR1 DFQATT, CDR2 SNEGSKA (reference sequence). CDR3 length: 13 amino acids. The sequence was obtained from a man aged 40-49 years in good health. The chain recombines TRBV20-1 with TRBJ2-3, with D perhaps TRBD1 (5 bases). The sequencing input was blood. DNA of the CDR3: TGCAGTGCTGGGGCATCCAGGTGGGATACGCAGTATTTT. Protein: CSAGASRWDTQYF.